The T cell receptor (beta chain) described here comes from a study of T-cell reconstitution after alpha-beta-depleted transplantation in children. It was with unique molecular identifiers that the TCRbeta library was prepared. In TCRdb, the PCR reads were re-called with MiXCR into one record per CDR3 protein. The data contain approximately 640,000 distinct CDR3 sequences, approximately 17% of them seen just once; the ten biggest clones take up under 1.2%. Trimming stripped 7 bases from V and 0 bases from J, with 12 bases between. This CDR3 is built from 14 residues. The V gene's germline CDR1 is SGHRS and CDR2 YFSETQ. This clonotype was counted a few times.

The clonotype comes from a human donor who donated a stem cell graft to a child with acute myeloid leukemia. The V call is TRBV5-1, the J call TRBJ2-3; D call uncertain. Source: PBMCs from the stem cell graft donor, taken from the stem cell graft. The CDR3 region has the DNA TGCGCCAGCGCCTGGACCTATAGCACAGATACGCAGTATTTT. Translation: CASAWTYSTDTQYF.